The clone carrying this T cell receptor (beta chain) was counted many times. What it recognizes is unknown. Preparation of the TCRbeta library involved a method that used unique molecular identifiers. TCRdb fed the PCR reads into MiXCR, producing one record per CDR3 protein. The table includes fewer than 350,000 distinct CDR3 sequences, around 9.1% detected once. This specimen belongs to a study of T-cell reconstitution after alpha-beta-depleted transplantation in children. Study-wide points: Reportedly, alpha-beta T cells present about two months post-transplant originated from several hundred expanded clones of graft origin. Some patients showed high day-60 TCRbeta diversity, which derived from surviving recipient T cells and thymic progenitors. Newly produced T cells mostly accounted for T-cell counts and diversity one year post-transplant.

This clonotype was sampled from a boy in the first two years of life with acute myeloid leukemia, due to receive a stem cell transplant. The sample in question was PBMCs, obtained before TCRalphabeta/CD19-depleted stem cell transplant.

CDR3: CASSFGFLGRNYEQYF. In nucleotides, the CDR3 is TGTGCCAGCAGCTTCGGTTTCCTCGGTAGGAACTACGAGCAGTACTTC. J is TRBJ2-7 and V is TRBV7-2; D remains ambiguous. Per germline, CDR1 SGHTA and CDR2 FQGNSA. The ends were cut back, 3 bases at V and 3 bases at J, with 18 bases in the middle. This CDR3 is built from 16 residues.